The sequence of this TCR beta chain was determined in a study of cytomegalovirus exposure and HLA in healthy donors. A word on this clone: As yet, its antigen is unknown.

The PCR used 60 Vbeta and 13 Jbeta primers. The protocol was immunoSEQ multiplex PCR, while the TCRdb copy is restricted to in-frame clones and leaves out a portion. The data show 150,000 to 200,000 clones, more than 80% seen once. The CDR3 is 17 residues long. J gave up 1 base and V 0 bases, and 2 bases lay outside the gene matches. Germline CDR1 and CDR2: LGHNA and YNFKEQ. Study conclusions and caveats: For cytomegalovirus status, the classifier reportedly gave diagnoses with high specificity and sensitivity. In vitro confirmation showed a few CMV-associated chains to be CMV antigen specific.

Specimen: PBMCs. The sequence derives from a woman between 18 and 30 years old in good health and CMV-seronegative. The V call is TRBV4-2, the J call TRBJ2-1; TRBD2 agrees at 11 bases. In DNA, the CDR3 is TGTGCCAGCAGCCAAGATGCTAGCGGGGGGTCCTACAATGAGCAGTTCTTC. It translates to CASSQDASGGSYNEQFF.